This entry is about one TCR beta chain. Its antigen is unknown. No qualities accompany the bases; no much larger clone lies one base away. Another Seattle source contributed samples from volunteer blood donors who had recovered from COVID-19. The collaborating institutions used their own protocols to collect whole blood in K2EDTA tubes. Collaborator samples were shipped for TCRbeta analysis as frozen whole blood, isolated PBMCs, or DNA extracted from either sample type. TCRbeta CDR3 regions were amplified from genomic DNA using the immunoSEQ Assay, a bias-controlled multiplex PCR. The published analysis was carried out like this. The number of nucleated cells in each sample was estimated by amplification of reference gene primers within the assay. To quantify the absolute abundance of each unique TCRbeta CDR3 rearrangement, sequence reads were collapsed and filtered. For each sample, productive Simpson clonality was calculated by taking the square root of Simpson's diversity index across productive rearrangements. TCRdb obtained this table from immuneACCESS and retained in-frame rearrangements with V and J assigned. These tables miss some clones; where compared with another copy, unresolved V genes account for less than half of the shortfall, and the remainder is unexplained. That table supplies the V and J calls and clone size; D and trimming were determined from the DNA. Present in this sample are roughly 180,000 clones, around four fifths of which were seen just once. Roughly 8% of the sample is taken by the ten largest.

This record belongs to a study of blood T cell repertoires in COVID-19 (dated by TCRdb to between 2020 and 2021). Regarding the study in general: Samples from collaborators originated in the United States, Italy and Spain and spanned both the acute and convalescent phases of COVID-19. The repertoires were made available in a free public database intended to serve as a resource for research on the immune response to SARS-CoV-2. HLA class I and class II types, where available, came from metadata supplied by the sample provider rather than from assay-based typing. Samples were obtained from the ongoing ImmuneRACE study (first 160 participants) and from some 1,300 subjects provided by 6 global collaborators. Subjects who had been exposed to COVID-19, were actively infected with it, or had recovered from it provided the deeply sampled blood TCRbeta repertoires that made up the dataset. The material from the prospective study consisted of cDNA or gDNA derived from T cells, B-cell-depleted T cells, or PBMCs. Sample metadata almost always included a de-identified subject ID, COVID-19 status, age in years and sex. General findings and caveats noted by the study authors: Clinical and demographic metadata were provided uncurated, with the amount varying by source and participant.

The junction carries 12 bases between V and J, which are trimmed by 5 bases and 2 bases respectively. The CDR3 goes from the cysteine to the phenylalanine over 14 residues. The only DNA kept is the CDR3, 42 bases in frame from the first base. CDR1 and CDR2 are drawn from the germline V gene: MDHEN, SYDVKM. Sequences were obtained from peripheral blood. The sequence is built from TRBV28 and TRBJ1-1; TRBD1 is a weak D gene call, 6 bases matching. The receptor was isolated from a middle-aged man who had recovered from COVID-19. The CDR3 protein sequence reads: CASSPGTTNTEAFF. Read as DNA, the sequence is TGTGCCAGCAGTCCCGGGACAACCAACACTGAAGCTTTCTTT.